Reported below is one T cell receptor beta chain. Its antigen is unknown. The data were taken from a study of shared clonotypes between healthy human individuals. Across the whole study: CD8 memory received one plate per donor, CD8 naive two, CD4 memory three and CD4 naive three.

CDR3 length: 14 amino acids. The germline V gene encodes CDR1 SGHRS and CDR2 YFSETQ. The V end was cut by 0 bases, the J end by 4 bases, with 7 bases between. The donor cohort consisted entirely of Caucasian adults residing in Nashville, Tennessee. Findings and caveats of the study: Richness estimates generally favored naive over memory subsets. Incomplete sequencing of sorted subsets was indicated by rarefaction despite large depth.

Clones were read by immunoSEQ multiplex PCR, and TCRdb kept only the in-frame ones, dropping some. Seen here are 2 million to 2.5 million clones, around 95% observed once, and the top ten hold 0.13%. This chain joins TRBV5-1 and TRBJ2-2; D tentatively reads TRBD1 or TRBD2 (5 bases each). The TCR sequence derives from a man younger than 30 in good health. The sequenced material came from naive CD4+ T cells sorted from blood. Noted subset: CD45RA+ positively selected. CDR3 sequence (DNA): TGCGCCAGCAGCTTGGATGGGACCACCGGGGAGCTGTTTTTT. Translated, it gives CASSLDGTTGELFF. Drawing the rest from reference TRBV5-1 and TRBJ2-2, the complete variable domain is KAGVTQTPRYLIKTRGQQVTLSCSPISGHRSVSWYQQTPGQGLQFLFEYFSETQRNKGNFPGRFSGRQFSNSRSEMNVSTLELGDSALYLCASSLDGTTGELFFGEGSRLTVL.